This TCR beta chain emerged from a study of blood T cell repertoires in COVID-19. The CDR3 contains 17 residues. V was cut by 0 bases and J by 0 bases, with 11 bases left in between. Germline lookup yields CDR1 LGHDT and CDR2 YNNKEL (reference sequence). In the original workflow: Using reference gene primer amplification, nucleated cell counts were estimated. Assay used: immunoSEQ multiplex PCR; TCRdb lists only in-frame clones, some missing. That table is the source of V, J and clone size, and D and trimming were worked out from the DNA. This sample has over 130,000 clones, with approximately 80% found just once.

The chain employs TRBV3-1 (or the pseudogene TRBV3-2) and TRBJ1-4; D is undetermined. The source material was PBMCs or T cells enriched from blood (not recorded which). This clonotype was sampled from a woman aged 18-29 years who had been exposed to COVID-19. The CDR3 sequence: CASSQDLRFATNEKLFF. For the CDR3, the DNA is TGTGCCAGCAGCCAAGATTTACGGTTTGCAACTAATGAAAAACTGTTTTTT.